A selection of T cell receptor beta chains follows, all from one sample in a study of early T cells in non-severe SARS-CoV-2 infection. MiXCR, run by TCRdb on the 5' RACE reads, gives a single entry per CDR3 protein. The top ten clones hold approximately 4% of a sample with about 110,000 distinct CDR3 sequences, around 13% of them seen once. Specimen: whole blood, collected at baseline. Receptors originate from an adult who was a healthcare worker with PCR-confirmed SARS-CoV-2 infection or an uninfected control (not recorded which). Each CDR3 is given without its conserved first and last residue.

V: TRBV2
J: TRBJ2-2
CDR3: ASRGDSFNTGELF

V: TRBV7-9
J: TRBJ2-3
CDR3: ASSSDSPLDTQY

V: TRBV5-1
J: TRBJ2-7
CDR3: ASRGGDPYEQY

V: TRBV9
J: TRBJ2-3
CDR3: ASSVRVAGGPDTQY

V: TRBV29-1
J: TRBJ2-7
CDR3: SVERDRGSYEQY

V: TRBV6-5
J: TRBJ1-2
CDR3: ASSYSGGTRDGYT

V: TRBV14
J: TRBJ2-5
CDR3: ASSQTGTSVQETQY

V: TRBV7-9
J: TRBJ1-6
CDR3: ASSLAPVTNSPLH

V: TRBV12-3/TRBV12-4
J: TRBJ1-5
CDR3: ASRSTGARNQPQH

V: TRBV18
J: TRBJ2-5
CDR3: ASSPQAELAGRETQY

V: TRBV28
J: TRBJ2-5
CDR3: ASSSPAQETQY

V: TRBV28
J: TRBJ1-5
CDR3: ASSPRSSNQPQH

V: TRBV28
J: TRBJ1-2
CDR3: ASGTGLVLGYT

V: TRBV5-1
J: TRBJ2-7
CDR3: ASSPDRGDLGTREQY

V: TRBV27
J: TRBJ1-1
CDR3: ASTTDADTEAF

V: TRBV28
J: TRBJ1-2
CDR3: ASSLFGGALLYGYT

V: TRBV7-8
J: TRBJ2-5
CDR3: ASARGRTYQETQY

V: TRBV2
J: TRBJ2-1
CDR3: ASSPGGLIDEQF

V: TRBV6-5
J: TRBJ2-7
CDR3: ASSATGTGDEQY

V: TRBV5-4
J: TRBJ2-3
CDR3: ASSLGIAGVDTQY

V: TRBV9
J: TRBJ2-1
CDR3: ASSVGPSPTSHEQF

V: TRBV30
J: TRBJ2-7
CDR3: AWSVDRASYEQY

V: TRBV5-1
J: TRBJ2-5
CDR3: ASSALEGAGETQY

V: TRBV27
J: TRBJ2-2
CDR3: ASGGARTGELF

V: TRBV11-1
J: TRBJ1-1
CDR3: ASSLEDGTTEAF

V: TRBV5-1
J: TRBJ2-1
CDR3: ASSSRVEQYEQF

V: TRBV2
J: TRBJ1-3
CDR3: ASSQEGSGNTIY

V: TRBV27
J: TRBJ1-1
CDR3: ASNAMLGIGAF

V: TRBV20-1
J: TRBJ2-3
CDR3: SAEMGGRGTDTQY

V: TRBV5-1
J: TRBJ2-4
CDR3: ASSLSVAKNIQY

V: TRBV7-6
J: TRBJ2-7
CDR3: ASSHTGVGYEQY

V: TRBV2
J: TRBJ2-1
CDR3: ATRRLAVDNEQF

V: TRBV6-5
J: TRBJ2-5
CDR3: ASSFPGLAGGQETQY

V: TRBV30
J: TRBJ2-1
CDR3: AWTRSSYNEQF

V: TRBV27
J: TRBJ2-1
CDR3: ASSLQDSSYNEQF

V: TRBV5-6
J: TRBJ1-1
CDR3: ASSLRREIAF

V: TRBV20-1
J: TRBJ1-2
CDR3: SGAEDPYGYT

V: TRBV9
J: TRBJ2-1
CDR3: ASSPRTSGDPRDEQF

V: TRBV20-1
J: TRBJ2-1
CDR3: SAPGTATSYNEQF

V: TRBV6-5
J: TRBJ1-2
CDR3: ASSYRLKTPLYGYT

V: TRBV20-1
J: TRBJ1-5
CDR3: SAKPGAGNQPQH

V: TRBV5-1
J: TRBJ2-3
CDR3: ASSTPSARTDTQY

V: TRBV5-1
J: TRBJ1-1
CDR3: ASSLHKNTEAF

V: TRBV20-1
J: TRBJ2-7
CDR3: SATGTSGRREQY

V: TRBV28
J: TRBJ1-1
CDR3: ASSLPPLEIQRGSNTEAF

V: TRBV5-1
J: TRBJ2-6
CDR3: ASSLAPGEAAGANVLT

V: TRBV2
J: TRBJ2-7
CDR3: ASSEGRNYLHEQY

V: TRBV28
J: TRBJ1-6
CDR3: ASSLSRGSNSPLH